Listed below are T cell receptor beta chains from one sample, sequenced in a study of blood T cell repertoires in COVID-19. Here immunoSEQ multiplex PCR was the method, and the copy in TCRdb shows in-frame clones only, minus some. The sample lists approximately 250,000 clones; approximately 85% were seen once. The material sequenced was peripheral blood. These TCRs come from a man aged 50-60 years with COVID-19, enrolled during active disease. CDR3s include the opening cysteine and the closing phenylalanine or tryptophan. The D gene is left open where the match is weak. Clone size, where shown, is once, few, many, or a class for clones that have expanded.

v_call	j_call	d_call	clone_size	cdr3_aa	cdr3_nt
TRBV19	TRBJ1-5	NA	NA	CASRELAVNQPQHF	TGTGCCAGCCGAGAACTAGCTGTAAATCAGCCCCAGCATTTT
TRBV5-1	TRBJ2-7	TRBD2	NA	CASSLSGGPTYEQYF	TGCGCCAGCAGCTTGAGCGGGGGACCTACCTACGAGCAGTACTTC
TRBV5-1	TRBJ2-5	TRBD1	NA	CASSSTGGRETQYF	TGCGCCAGCAGCTCAACAGGGGGCAGAGAGACCCAGTACTTC
TRBV13	TRBJ1-2	NA	NA	CASSSHRAGGYTF	TGTGCCAGCAGCTCCCACAGGGCGGGTGGCTACACCTTC
TRBV29-1	TRBJ2-2	NA	NA	CSVGRVLTGELFF	TGCAGCGTTGGCAGGGTCCTCACCGGGGAGCTGTTTTTT
TRBV18	TRBJ1-5	TRBD1	NA	CASSPRISGTGSNQPQHF	TGTGCCAGCTCACCACGGATATCCGGGACAGGTAGCAATCAGCCCCAGCATTTT
TRBV7-9	TRBJ1-2	NA	NA	CASSPGGYYGYTF	TGTGCCAGCAGCCCCGGGGGTTACTATGGCTACACCTTC
TRBV4-1	TRBJ2-7	TRBD1	NA	CASSQDTWADRMTPWQYF	TGCGCCAGCAGCCAAGATACCTGGGCGGACAGGATGACTCCTTGGCAGTACTTC
TRBV9	TRBJ2-7	TRBD1	NA	CASSLEGQPGYEQYF	TGTGCCAGCAGCTTAGAGGGACAGCCAGGCTACGAGCAGTACTTC
TRBV5-4	TRBJ1-2	NA	NA	CASSQPTKDGYTF	TGTGCCAGCAGCCAGCCGACTAAAGATGGCTACACCTTC
TRBV10-2	TRBJ2-1	NA	NA	CASSEGVGYEQFF	TGCGCCAGCAGTGAAGGGGTTGGGTATGAGCAGTTCTTC
TRBV9	TRBJ1-6	TRBD1	NA	CASTPGQGPGNSPLHF	TGTGCCAGTACCCCGGGACAGGGGCCGGGAAATTCACCCCTCCACTTT
TRBV7-3	TRBJ2-5	NA	once	CASSRDYQETQYF	TGTGCCAGCAGCCGGGACTACCAAGAGACCCAGTACTTC
TRBV5-1	TRBJ1-2	NA	NA	CASSLGAGNYGYTF	TGCGCCAGCAGCTTGGGAGCAGGCAACTATGGCTACACCTTC
TRBV7-9	TRBJ2-7	NA	NA	CASSLGSGLRYEQYF	TGTGCCAGCAGCTTAGGATCGGGACTTAGGTACGAGCAGTACTTC
TRBV4-1	TRBJ2-3	TRBD2	once	CASSPEGLGLSGTQYF	TGCGCCAGCAGCCCCGAGGGACTAGGGCTTTCGGGTACGCAGTATTTT
TRBV7-3	TRBJ1-1	TRBD1	NA	CASSLWGQGNTEAFF	TGTGCCAGCAGCTTATGGGGACAGGGGAACACTGAAGCTTTCTTT
TRBV6-1	TRBJ1-5	NA	NA	CASSEALGGGRGNQPQHF	TGTGCCAGCAGTGAAGCGCTCGGCGGGGGGAGGGGCAATCAGCCCCAGCATTTT
TRBV19	TRBJ1-5	TRBD1	NA	CASSIGDRGSNQPQHF	TGTGCCAGTAGTATAGGGGACAGGGGCAGCAATCAGCCCCAGCATTTT
TRBV4-1	TRBJ1-3	TRBD1	NA	CASSQVVGQSFSGNTIYF	TGCGCCAGCAGCCAAGTTGTGGGACAGAGCTTCTCTGGAAACACCATATATTTT
TRBV9	TRBJ2-1	TRBD2	NA	CASSVVGRGGYNEQFF	TGTGCCAGCAGCGTAGTAGGGCGGGGGGGCTACAATGAGCAGTTCTTC
TRBV7-8	TRBJ1-1	NA	NA	CASSLGSWTEAFF	TGTGCCAGCAGCTTAGGTAGTTGGACTGAAGCTTTCTTT
TRBV7-3	TRBJ2-3	NA	NA	CASSLDRSTDTQYF	TGTGCCAGCAGCTTAGACAGAAGCACAGATACGCAGTATTTT
TRBV5-1	TRBJ2-2	NA	NA	CASSLFSGTGELFF	TGCGCCAGCAGCTTGTTTTCCGGGACCGGGGAGCTGTTTTTT